This TCR beta chain was obtained from a study of cytomegalovirus exposure and HLA in healthy donors. Study details: Earlier work reported 95 million to 130 million unique TCR beta sequences from about 180 million T cells. Study-wide findings and caveats: On later analysis, the bulk of CMV-associated TCR beta chains appeared to be HLA-restricted. Available immune exposure information was restricted to CMV serostatus only.

PCR used 60 Vbeta primers and 13 Jbeta primers. Data came from immunoSEQ multiplex PCR; TCRdb stores just in-frame clones and leaves some out. The sample has roughly 180,000 clones; over 70% are singletons. The CDR3 has 13 residues. Between the trimmed V and J ends, which lost 5 bases and 0 bases, there was a span of 6 bases. Germline V CDR1 and CDR2: SEHNR, FQNEAQ (reference sequence). As for this clone: Antigen unknown.

The chain uses TRBV7-9 and TRBJ2-3, with D perhaps TRBD2 (5 bases). The receptor's source is a man aged 18 to 30 in good health and CMV-seronegative. The sequenced material came from PBMCs. The CDR3 loop is CASSRTSTDTQYF. The CDR3 coding sequence is TGTGCCAGCAGCCGGACTAGCACAGATACGCAGTATTTT.